A selection of T cell receptor beta chains follows, all from one sample in a study of cytomegalovirus exposure and HLA in healthy donors. Clones were read by immunoSEQ multiplex PCR, and TCRdb kept only the in-frame ones, dropping some. In the table there are roughly 120,000 clones, approximately 70% of which are singletons. Sequenced input: PBMCs. The receptor set was obtained from a woman between 25 and 40 years old in good health and CMV-seronegative. CDR3s include the opening cysteine and the closing phenylalanine or tryptophan. The D gene is left open where the match is weak. Clone size is not always given. Where it is, it says once, few, many or a class for expanded clones.

j_call | d_call | v_call | clone_size | cdr3_aa | cdr3_nt
TRBJ1-4 | NA | TRBV30 | NA | CAWRGPNEKLFF | TGTGCCTGGCGCGGCCCAAATGAAAAACTGTTTTTT
TRBJ2-1 | NA | TRBV30 | NA | CAWSSNEGEQFF | TGTGCCTGGAGTTCGAACGAGGGTGAGCAGTTCTTC
TRBJ1-2 | NA | TRBV15 | NA | CATSRDRYGYGYTF | TGTGCCACCAGCAGAGATCGGTACGGCTATGGCTACACCTTC
TRBJ1-1 | NA | TRBV30 | NA | CAWKVVGEAEAFF | TGTGCCTGGAAGGTCGTCGGAGAGGCTGAAGCTTTCTTT
TRBJ1-3 | NA | TRBV19 | NA | CASSKRYTPDTIYF | TGTGCCAGTAGTAAGCGGTATACTCCGGACACCATATATTTT
TRBJ2-7 | NA | TRBV7-8 | NA | CASSLAGGSYEQYF | TGTGCCAGCAGCTTAGCGGGGGGAAGCTACGAGCAGTACTTC
TRBJ2-1 | NA | TRBV12-2 | NA | CASRPPPAGLEQFF | TGTGCAAGTCGACCCCCCCCGGCAGGGCTTGAGCAGTTCTTC
TRBJ1-1 | TRBD1 | TRBV10-2 | NA | CASKQGYTEAFF | TGCGCCAGCAAACAGGGGTACACTGAAGCTTTCTTT
TRBJ1-4 | NA | TRBV7-8 | few | CASSLDTEKLFF | TGTGCCAGCAGCTTAGACACTGAAAAACTGTTTTTT
TRBJ2-1 | TRBD2 | TRBV30 | NA | CARSGTSGKRGEQFF | TGTGCCCGAAGCGGGACTAGCGGGAAAAGGGGTGAGCAGTTCTTC
TRBJ1-3 | NA | TRBV25-1 | NA | CASTQGQRNTIYF | TGTGCCAGCACCCAGGGTCAGAGAAACACCATATATTTT
TRBJ1-6 | NA | TRBV5-1 | NA | CASSLGFTGRLGIDNSPLHF | TGCGCCAGCAGCTTGGGGTTTACAGGTCGATTGGGAATTGATAATTCACCCCTCCACTTT
TRBJ1-3 | NA | TRBV5-4 | once | CASSLDITSGNTIYF | TGTGCCAGCAGCTTAGACATAACCTCTGGAAACACCATATATTTT
TRBJ1-2 | NA | TRBV11-3 | few | CASSLAAGPGYTF | TGTGCCAGCAGCTTAGCGGCAGGGCCTGGCTACACCTTC
TRBJ1-4 | NA | TRBV12-5 | NA | CASGLVPSGKVTLNEKLFF | TGTGCTAGTGGTTTGGTACCATCAGGCAAAGTTACCCTTAATGAAAAACTGTTTTTT
TRBJ1-3 | NA | TRBV25-1 | NA | CASSGLPRGPGNTIYF | TGTGCCAGCAGTGGTCTCCCCAGAGGGCCAGGAAACACCATATATTTT
TRBJ1-1 | NA | TRBV5-1 | NA | CASSLDRLNTEAFF | TGCGCCAGCAGCTTGGACAGACTGAACACTGAAGCTTTCTTT
TRBJ1-2 | NA | TRBV6-5 | NA | CASSYSDTVGYGYTF | TGTGCCAGCAGTTACTCGGACACCGTCGGATATGGCTACACCTTC
TRBJ2-2 | NA | TRBV5-1 | NA | CASSLGGTGELFF | TGCGCCAGCAGCTTGGGAGGCACCGGGGAGCTGTTTTTT
TRBJ1-1 | NA | TRBV6-1 | NA | CASSEGGGGRSTSLNTEAFF | TGTGCCAGCAGTGAGGGCGGGGGCGGACGAAGTACATCCTTAAACACTGAAGCTTTCTTT
TRBJ2-1 | NA | TRBV2 | NA | CASRARLAKMDEQFF | TGTGCCAGCAGGGCGCGGCTAGCGAAGATGGATGAGCAGTTCTTC
TRBJ2-6 | NA | TRBV6-1 | NA | CASSKEQGSGANVLTF | TGTGCCAGCAGTAAAGAACAGGGCTCTGGGGCCAACGTCCTGACTTTC
TRBJ1-1 | TRBD1 | TRBV5-4 | NA | CASSLVTGGSTEAFF | TGTGCCAGCAGCTTGGTGACAGGGGGTTCAACTGAAGCTTTCTTT
TRBJ1-6 | TRBD1 | TRBV27 | few | CASSYRGHSPLHF | TGTGCCAGCAGTTACAGGGGGCATTCACCCCTCCACTTT
TRBJ1-2 | NA | TRBV15 | NA | CATSRGSGGGGYTF | TGTGCCACCAGCAGAGGAAGCGGGGGTGGAGGCTACACCTTC
TRBJ2-2 | NA | TRBV7-2 | NA | CASSLSGSTGELFF | TGTGCCAGCAGCTTGTCGGGGAGCACCGGGGAGCTGTTTTTT
TRBJ2-7 | NA | TRBV6-5 | NA | CASSYSWRLSYEQYF | TGTGCCAGCAGTTACTCTTGGCGGCTATCCTACGAGCAGTACTTC
TRBJ1-1 | NA | TRBV11-3 | few | CASSLERVGNTEAFF | TGTGCCAGCAGCTTAGAGAGGGTAGGGAACACTGAAGCTTTCTTT
TRBJ2-5 | NA | TRBV7-3 | NA | CASSLAGLETQYF | TGTGCCAGCAGCCTGGCAGGGCTGGAGACCCAGTACTTC
TRBJ2-1 | TRBD2 | TRBV30 | NA | CAWSGTPGLASNEQFF | TGTGCCTGGAGTGGGACTCCGGGACTAGCGAGTAATGAGCAGTTCTTC